This TCR beta chain was obtained from a study of blood T cell repertoires in COVID-19. On the study more broadly: Collection of acute and convalescent COVID-19 samples took place in the United States, Italy and Spain. T cells, B-cell-depleted T cells, or PBMCs provided the cDNA or gDNA that served as material.

As originally analysed: Reference gene primer amplification in the assay estimated nucleated cell counts. The assay was immunoSEQ multiplex PCR, and TCRdb's table has in-frame clones only and misses some. V, J and clone size are taken as reported in that table, and D and trimming were inferred from the DNA itself. This sample has some 180,000 clones; nearly 90% occur once, and the top ten carry 0.62%. The CDR3 runs 12 residues. Germline CDR1 reads MDHEN; CDR2 reads SYDVKM. The ends were cut back, 7 bases at V and 7 bases at J, with 11 bases in the middle. This clonotype was obtained from a man in his fifties with acute or convalescent COVID-19. Sequencing used peripheral blood. V gene TRBV28 combines with J gene TRBJ2-1; D not resolved. The chain's CDR3 is CASNQLRNEQFF. CDR3 nucleotide sequence: TGTGCCAGCAACCAGTTGCGGAATGAGCAGTTCTTC. Full variable domain (rest looked up from reference TRBV28 and TRBJ2-1): DVKVTQSSRYLVKRTGEKVFLECVQDMDHENMFWYRQDPGLGLRLIYFSYDVKMKEKGDIPEGYSVSREKKERFSLILESASTNQTSMYLCASNQLRNEQFFGPGTRLTVL.